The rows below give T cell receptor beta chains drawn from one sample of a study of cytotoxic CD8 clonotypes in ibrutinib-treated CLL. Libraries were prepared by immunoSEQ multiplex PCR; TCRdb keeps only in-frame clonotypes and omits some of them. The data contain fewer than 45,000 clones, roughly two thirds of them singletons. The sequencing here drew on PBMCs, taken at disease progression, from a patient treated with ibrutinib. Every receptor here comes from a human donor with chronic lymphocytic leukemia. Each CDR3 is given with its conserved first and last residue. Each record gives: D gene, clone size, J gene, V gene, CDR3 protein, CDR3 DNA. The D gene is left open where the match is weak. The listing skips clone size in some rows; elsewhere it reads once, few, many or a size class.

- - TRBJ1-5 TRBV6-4 CASSPGAGYSNQPQHF TGTGCCAGCAGCCCAGGGGCGGGTTATAGCAATCAGCCCCAGCATTTT
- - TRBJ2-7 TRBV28 CASSSGGRRVYEQYF TGTGCCAGCAGTTCAGGTGGGAGACGGGTTTACGAGCAGTACTTC
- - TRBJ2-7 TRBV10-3 CATKGRDQAYEQYF TGTGCCACCAAAGGAAGGGACCAGGCTTACGAGCAGTACTTC
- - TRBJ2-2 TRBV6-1 CASSLLTLNTGELFF TGTGCCAGCAGTCTACTGACACTGAACACCGGGGAGCTGTTTTTT
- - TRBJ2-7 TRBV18 CASSPPGDSRGEQYF TGTGCCAGCTCACCACCTGGAGACAGCCGGGGCGAGCAGTACTTC
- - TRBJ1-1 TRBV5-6 CASSTSTRDGTEAFF TGTGCCAGCAGCACCTCGACACGGGATGGAACTGAAGCTTTCTTT
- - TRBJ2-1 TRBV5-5 CASSVPGTGRGQFF TGTGCCAGCAGCGTCCCGGGCACCGGAAGGGGGCAGTTCTTC
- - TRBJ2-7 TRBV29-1 CSVGQDSYEQYF TGCAGCGTTGGTCAGGACTCCTACGAGCAGTACTTC
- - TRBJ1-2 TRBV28 CASSPVARDSRAIGYTF TGTGCCAGCAGCCCAGTAGCCCGTGATAGCCGGGCCATAGGCTACACCTTC
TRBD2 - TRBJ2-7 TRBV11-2 CASSLRPSGYEQYF TGTGCCAGCAGCTTACGACCTAGCGGATACGAGCAGTACTTC
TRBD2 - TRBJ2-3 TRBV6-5 CASSYSSGTGTDTQYF TGTGCCAGCAGTTACTCTAGCGGGACGGGGACAGATACGCAGTATTTT
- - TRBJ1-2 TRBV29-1 CSVEDLFSNGYTF TGCAGCGTTGAAGATCTGTTCAGTAATGGCTACACCTTC
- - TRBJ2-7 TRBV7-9 CASSLDEGGYEQYF TGTGCCAGCAGCTTAGATGAAGGGGGCTACGAGCAGTACTTC
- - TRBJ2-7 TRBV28 CASSLVGVFYEQYF TGTGCCAGCAGTTTGGTGGGGGTTTTCTACGAGCAGTACTTC
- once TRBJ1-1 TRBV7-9 CASSPGGGYTEAFF TGTGCCAGCAGCCCCGGTGGCGGTTACACTGAAGCTTTCTTT
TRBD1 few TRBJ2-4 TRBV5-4 CASSLGQQKNIQYF TGTGCCAGCAGCCTGGGACAGCAGAAAAACATTCAGTACTTC
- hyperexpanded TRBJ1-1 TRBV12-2 CASRLASDRGDQISFF TGTGCAAGTCGCTTAGCGTCTGACAGGGGAGATCAGATTTCTTTCTTT
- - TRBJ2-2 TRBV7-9 CASSAPAMGTGELFF TGTGCCAGCAGCGCCCCTGCTATGGGCACCGGGGAGCTGTTTTTT
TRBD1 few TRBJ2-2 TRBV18 CASSPWETGGTGELFF TGTGCCAGCTCACCGTGGGAAACAGGGGGTACCGGGGAGCTGTTTTTT
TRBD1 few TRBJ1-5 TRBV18 CASSVQPGGSNQPQHF TGTGCCAGCTCAGTCCAACCAGGGGGATCAAATCAGCCCCAGCATTTT
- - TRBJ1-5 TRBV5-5 CASSLAFGGEEPQHF TGTGCCAGCAGCTTGGCCTTCGGCGGGGAGGAGCCCCAGCATTTT
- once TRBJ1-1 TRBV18 CASSPSGAHTEAFF TGTGCCAGCTCACCGTCCGGGGCCCACACTGAAGCTTTCTTT
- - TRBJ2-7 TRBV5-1 CASSPGVLWEQYF TGCGCCAGCAGCCCCGGTGTTCTCTGGGAGCAGTACTTC
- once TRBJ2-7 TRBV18 CASSRGGGGYEQYF TGTGCCAGCTCGCGAGGAGGGGGGGGATACGAGCAGTACTTC
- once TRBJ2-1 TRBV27 CASSLRWVDAYNEQFF TGTGCCAGCAGTTTAAGATGGGTGGATGCCTACAATGAGCAGTTCTTC
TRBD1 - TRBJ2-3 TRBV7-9 CASSEYQGVTDTQYF TGTGCCAGCAGCGAGTACCAGGGGGTCACAGATACGCAGTATTTT
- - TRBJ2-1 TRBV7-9 CASSLEVHYNEQFF TGTGCCAGCAGCTTAGAAGTCCACTACAATGAGCAGTTCTTC
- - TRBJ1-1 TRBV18 CASSPTGKEAFF TGTGCCAGCTCACCTACAGGTAAAGAAGCTTTCTTT
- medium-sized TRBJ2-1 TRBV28 CASSSWARGNEQFF TGTGCCAGCAGTTCTTGGGCTAGGGGGAATGAGCAGTTCTTC
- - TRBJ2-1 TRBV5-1 CASSLGTFSPYNEQFF TGCGCCAGCAGCTTGGGGACGTTCTCGCCCTACAATGAGCAGTTCTTC
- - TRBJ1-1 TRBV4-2 CASSQVYQGLNTEAFF TGTGCCAGCAGCCAAGTTTATCAGGGCCTGAACACTGAAGCTTTCTTT
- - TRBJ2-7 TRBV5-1 CASSLGRGPYEQYF TGCGCCAGCAGCCTCGGCAGGGGCCCCTACGAGCAGTACTTC
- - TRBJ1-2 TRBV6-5 CAAGLYGYTF TGTGCCGCCGGGCTCTATGGCTACACCTTC
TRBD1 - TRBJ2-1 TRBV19 CASRGATGGTFNEQFF TGTGCGAGTAGGGGTGCGACAGGGGGCACATTTAATGAGCAGTTCTTC
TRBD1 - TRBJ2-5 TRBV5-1 CASSLGTGLQETQYF TGCGCCAGCAGCTTGGGGACAGGGCTCCAAGAGACCCAGTACTTC
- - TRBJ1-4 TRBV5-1 CASRGGANEKLFF TGCGCCAGCCGGGGCGGGGCTAATGAAAAACTGTTTTTT
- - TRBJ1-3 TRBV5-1 CASSLVPSGNTIYF TGCGCCAGCAGCTTGGTTCCATCTGGAAACACCATATATTTT
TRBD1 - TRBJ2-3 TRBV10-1 CASSETGASTDTQYF TGCGCCAGCAGTGAGACAGGGGCTAGCACAGATACGCAGTATTTT
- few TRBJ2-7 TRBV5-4 CASSAGGQGGGRQYF TGTGCCAGCAGCGCAGGCGGGCAGGGGGGTGGTCGGCAGTACTTC
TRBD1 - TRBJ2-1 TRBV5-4 CASSEAGTGTYNEQFF TGTGCCAGCAGCGAGGCCGGGACAGGGACCTACAATGAGCAGTTCTTC
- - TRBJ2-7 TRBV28 CASRDRDEQYF TGTGCCAGCAGGGACCGGGACGAGCAGTACTTC
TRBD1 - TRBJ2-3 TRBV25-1 CASSPIRGQVGTDTQYF TGTGCCAGCAGCCCGATCCGGGGACAGGTGGGAACAGATACGCAGTATTTT
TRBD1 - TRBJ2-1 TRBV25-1 CAAVGQGTGEQFF TGTGCCGCCGTGGGACAGGGTACGGGTGAGCAGTTCTTC
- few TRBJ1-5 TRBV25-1 CASSGSNQPQHF TGTGCCAGCAGTGGGAGCAATCAGCCCCAGCATTTT
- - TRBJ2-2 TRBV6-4 CASSEGDTGELFF TGTGCCAGCAGTGAAGGGGACACCGGGGAGCTGTTTTTT
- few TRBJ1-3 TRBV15 CATSREGPGSGNTIYF TGTGCCACCAGCAGAGAGGGGCCAGGCTCTGGAAACACCATATATTTT
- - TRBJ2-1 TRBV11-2 CASSLGGTSGVGEQFF TGTGCCAGCAGCTTAGGCGGGACCTCAGGGGTCGGTGAGCAGTTCTTC
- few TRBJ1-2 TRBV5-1 CASSVGHPNYGYTF TGCGCCAGCAGCGTGGGACACCCTAACTATGGCTACACCTTC
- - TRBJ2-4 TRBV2 CASNSGRPRSKNIQYF TGTGCCAGCAACAGCGGCAGACCTCGCTCCAAAAACATTCAGTACTTC
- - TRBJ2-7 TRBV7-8 CASSLGGAGSGYEQYF TGTGCCAGCAGCTTAGGGGGGGCGGGGAGCGGATACGAGCAGTACTTC
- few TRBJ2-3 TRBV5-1 CASSLQGGTSTDTQYF TGCGCCAGCAGCTTGCAGGGGGGAACTAGCACAGATACGCAGTATTTT